Presented here are 30 T cell receptor beta chains from one specimen sequenced in a study of blood T cell repertoires in COVID-19. Sequenced by immunoSEQ multiplex PCR; TCRdb stores in-frame clones only, minus some. The table shows roughly 260,000 clones, with about 90% occurring only once. Specimen: peripheral blood. Receptors originate from a woman aged 45-65 years with acute or convalescent COVID-19.

The chain joins TRBV10-3 to TRBJ1-1; 8 bases are a match to TRBD1. The length of the CDR3 is 13 residues. V lost 10 bases to trimming and J lost 2 bases; unmatched junction nucleotides: 6. Germline CDR1 ENHRY, CDR2 SYGVKD. In DNA form, the CDR3 reads TGTGCCACAGGGGGCGCCGAAAACACTGAAGCTTTCTTT. Translating it yields CATGGAENTEAFF.

The J gene is TRBJ1-2, the V gene TRBV19, with TRBD1 matching over 11 bases. Trimming at V came to 6 bases and at J to 6 bases, leaving 6 bases not matched to a gene. Germline CDR1 LNHDA, CDR2 SQIVND (reference sequence). The CDR3 extends over 14 amino acids. As DNA, the CDR3 is TGTGCCAGTAGGGGACAGGGGGGCGCCCATGGCTACACCTTC. The encoded protein is CASRGQGGAHGYTF. The complete variable domain, with remaining parts taken from reference TRBV19 and TRBJ1-2, reads DGGITQSPKYLFRKEGQNVTLSCEQNLNHDAMYWYRQDPGQGLRLIYYSQIVNDFQKGDIAEGYSVSREKKESFPLTVTSAQKNPTAFYLCASRGQGGAHGYTFGSGTRLTVV.

V is TRBV20-1 and J is TRBJ1-1, with D maybe TRBD1 (5 bases). The CDR3 contains 11 residues. Trimming removed 0 bases at V and 9 bases at J, with 8 bases between. Germline-derived CDR1 and CDR2 are DFQATT and SNEGSKA (reference sequence). CDR3 protein: CSARDQGKAFF. CDR3 DNA sequence: TGCAGTGCTAGAGACCAGGGTAAAGCTTTCTTT.

This chain connects TRBV30 to TRBJ1-2; 7 bases line up with TRBD1. The CDR3 runs to 14 residues. Germline V lookup: CDR1 GTSNPN, CDR2 SVGIG (reference sequence). Trimming at V came to 4 bases and at J to 3 bases, leaving 8 bases not matched to a gene. For the CDR3, the DNA is TGTGCCTGGACAAGAGGACAGGAATACTATGGCTACACCTTC. Its protein product is CAWTRGQEYYGYTF. The whole variable domain, remainder taken from reference TRBV30 and TRBJ1-2, is SQTIHQWPATLVQPVGSPLSLECTVEGTSNPNLYWYRQAAGRGLQLLFYSVGIGQISSEVPQNLSASRPQDRQFILSSKKLLLSDSGFYLCAWTRGQEYYGYTFGSGTRLTVV.

This clone was seen a few times. The same CDR3 also results from other DNA sequences found in this sample. The V call is TRBV27, the J call TRBJ1-5; no clear D gene. Germline CDR1 and CDR2: MNHEY and SMNVEV (reference sequence). The length of the CDR3 is 13 residues. V was cut by 2 bases and J by 7 bases, with 9 bases left in between. CDR3 in amino acids: CASSLAGGQPQHF. The DNA of the CDR3 is TGTGCCAGCAGTTTAGCGGGCGGGCAGCCCCAGCATTTT.

V is TRBV6-5 and J is TRBJ1-5; D unresolved. The CDR3 is made up of 16 amino acids. V dropped 1 base and J dropped 6 bases, with 16 bases sitting between them. Germline values: CDR1 MNHEY, CDR2 SVGAGI. CDR3 amino acids: CASSYFGPSEGQPQHF. The DNA of the CDR3 is TGTGCCAGCAGTTACTTTGGGCCTTCCGAGGGTCAGCCCCAGCATTTT.

This chain links TRBV28 with TRBJ1-5, with 10 bases that match TRBD1. CDR3 length: 15 residues. The trim removed 6 bases at V and 6 bases at J, leaving 8 bases unmatched. From germline, CDR1 is MDHEN and CDR2 SYDVKM. The CDR3 is CASRTRQGASQPQHF. Written as DNA, the CDR3 is TGTGCCAGCAGAACTCGACAGGGGGCAAGTCAGCCCCAGCATTTT.

This clone was counted once. The chain has TRBV7-3 and TRBJ2-3; TRBD2 agrees at 10 bases. V trimming: 0 bases; J trimming: 4 bases; junction bases outside the gene matches: 1. The germline V gene has CDR1 SGHTA and CDR2 FQGTGA. This CDR3 is built from 15 residues. The CDR3 sequence is CASSLTGLAADTQYF. The CDR3 DNA reads TGTGCCAGCAGCTTAACTGGACTAGCGGCAGATACGCAGTATTTT.

This rearrangement joins TRBV5-1 to TRBJ1-5; maybe TRBD1 (5 bases). The CDR3 loop spans 16 amino acids. The V and J ends lost 0 bases and 4 bases respectively, with 14 bases between them. The V gene's germline CDR1 is SGHRS and CDR2 YFSETQ. CDR3 loop: CASSLEGPARNQPQHF. The CDR3 region has the DNA TGCGCCAGCAGCTTGGAGGGGCCAGCGAGGAATCAGCCCCAGCATTTT.

The chain recombines TRBV9 with TRBJ2-3; possible D gene TRBD2, 6 bases. The germline V gene has CDR1 SGDLS and CDR2 YYNGEE. The CDR3 contains 16 residues. Deletions cut 3 bases from V and 4 bases from J, with 18 bases between. CDR3 DNA: TGTGCCAGCAGCGAAGACCAGATCGGGAGTTCAGATACGCAGTATTTT. This encodes CASSEDQIGSSDTQYF.

In DNA form, the CDR3 reads TGTGCCAGCAGTTTCATAGCGGGAGGGGCAGATACGCAGTATTTT. Protein: CASSFIAGGADTQYF. The chain recombines TRBV27 with TRBJ2-3, with 11 bases fitting TRBD2. Trimming took 3 bases from V and 4 from J; bases not matched to a gene: 3. Germline CDR1 and CDR2: MNHEY and SMNVEV (reference sequence). The CDR3 spans 15 residues.

The chain couples TRBV3-1 (or the pseudogene TRBV3-2) to TRBJ1-2; D remains ambiguous. Germline V gene sequence: CDR1 LGHDT, CDR2 YNNKEL (reference sequence). This CDR3 is built from 14 residues. With 1 base removed from V and 10 bases from J, the gap between germline ends came to 16 bases. CDR3 sequence reads: CASSQGVLVFDYTF. CDR3 in DNA: TGTGCCAGCAGCCAAGGCGTGTTGGTCTTTGACTACACCTTC.

In this sample, this clone turned up a few times. The chain recombines TRBV7-3 with TRBJ2-3, with D possibly TRBD1 on 5 matching bases. The CDR3 runs 15 residues. Germline lookup yields CDR1 SGHTA and CDR2 FQGTGA. Between the trimmed V and J ends, which lost 1 base and 3 bases, there was a span of 11 bases. This chain's CDR3 is CASSLNQGSTDTQYF. The CDR3 nucleotides are TGTGCCAGCAGCTTAAACCAGGGTAGTACAGATACGCAGTATTTT.

The V gene is TRBV9, the J gene TRBJ2-1, with D tentatively TRBD2 (5 bases). The CDR3 consists of 16 residues. V lost 4 bases, J lost 3 bases, and 17 bases lay in between. Germline V gene lookup returns CDR1 SGDLS and CDR2 YYNGEE. The CDR3 DNA reads as TGTGCCAGCAGCCCGAGCCTGGCGGGCAACTACAATGAGCAGTTCTTC. As protein: CASSPSLAGNYNEQFF.

The chain joins TRBV11-2 to TRBJ2-7, with 7 nucleotides matching TRBD1. This CDR3 contains 14 residues. CDR1 SGHAT and CDR2 FQNNGV come from the germline V gene. Trimming removed 6 bases from V and 0 bases from J; junction bases left unmatched: 5. This chain's CDR3 is CASRFRDSSYEQYF. The CDR3 DNA is TGTGCCAGCAGGTTCCGGGACAGCTCCTACGAGCAGTACTTC.

The chain employs TRBV5-8 and TRBJ2-2; 8 bases agree with TRBD1. Trimming at V came to 4 bases and at J to 6 bases, leaving 2 bases not matched to a gene. Germline assignment: CDR1 SGHTS and CDR2 YDEGEE. The CDR3 length is 13 residues. CDR3 amino acids: CASSHRGSGELFF. CDR3 nucleotides: TGTGCCAGCAGCCACAGGGGGTCCGGGGAGCTGTTTTTT.

V and J are TRBV5-1 and TRBJ1-2, with 10 positions matching TRBD1. Germline CDR1 and CDR2: SGHRS and YFSETQ. There are 13 residues in the CDR3. After removal of 2 bases from V and 8 bases from J, the junction contained 3 bases not matched to a gene. CDR3: CASSFGQGEGYTF. The CDR3 DNA reads as TGCGCCAGCAGCTTCGGACAGGGGGAAGGCTACACCTTC.

The chain links TRBV28 to TRBJ1-2; tentatively, D is TRBD1 (5 bases). CDR1 and CDR2 from the germline V gene are MDHEN and SYDVKM. V was clipped by 5 bases and J by 5 bases, with 12 bases between them. CDR3 length: 13 residues. CDR3 sequence (DNA): TGTGCCAGCAGTCCCGGGACTGAATATGGCTACACCTTC. This translates into CASSPGTEYGYTF.

This clone was seen just once. This rearrangement joins TRBV18 to TRBJ1-3; D perhaps matches TRBD1 (5 bases). This CDR3 spans 15 amino acids. CDR1 is KGHSH, CDR2 LQKENI, per germline. V was shortened by 0 bases and J by 1 base, with 7 bases between the two germline ends. The DNA for the CDR3 is TGTGCCAGCTCACCACCAGGGGCGTCTGGAAACACCATATATTTT. As protein: CASSPPGASGNTIYF.

V gene TRBV19 combines with J gene TRBJ1-2; TRBD1 matches at 12 bases. Looked up from germline, CDR1 is LNHDA and CDR2 is SQIVND (reference sequence). CDR3 length: 17 amino acids. V trimming: 5 bases; J trimming: 2 bases; junction bases outside the gene matches: 9. The CDR3 coding sequence is TGTGCCAGTAGTCCAATCCCCGGGACAGGGGGCAACTATGGCTACACCTTC. Its translation: CASSPIPGTGGNYGYTF. The variable domain in full, completed from reference TRBV19 and TRBJ1-2, reads DGGITQSPKYLFRKEGQNVTLSCEQNLNHDAMYWYRQDPGQGLRLIYYSQIVNDFQKGDIAEGYSVSREKKESFPLTVTSAQKNPTAFYLCASSPIPGTGGNYGYTFGSGTRLTVV.

The rearrangement links TRBV27 to TRBJ2-4; maybe TRBD2 (5 bases). CDR3 length equals 16 residues. Germline CDR1 is MNHEY and CDR2 is SMNVEV (reference sequence). V lost 3 bases, J lost 3 bases, and 15 bases lay in between. CDR3 sequence (DNA): TGTGCCAGCAGTTTTATGGCTAGCTCTAACAAAAACATTCAGTACTTC. This codes for CASSFMASSNKNIQYF.

This chain links TRBV4-3 with TRBJ2-7; 7 nucleotides align to TRBD1. Germline CDR1 and CDR2: LGHNA and YSLEER. The trim removed 4 bases at V and 2 bases at J, leaving 8 bases unmatched. The CDR3 runs 15 residues. CDR3 region: CASSRLGQEAYEQYF. CDR3 nucleotides: TGCGCCAGCAGCCGCCTAGGACAGGAGGCCTACGAGCAGTACTTC.

This clone turned up a few times. The chain joins TRBV2 to TRBJ2-7, with TRBD2 matching 10 bases. The germline V gene has CDR1 SNHLY and CDR2 FYNNEI. This CDR3 contains 15 residues. V lost 3 bases and J lost 2; bases outside the gene matches: 4. This CDR3 reads CASSETSGLTYEQYF. The CDR3 DNA is TGTGCCAGCAGTGAGACTAGCGGGTTAACCTACGAGCAGTACTTC.

This chain uses TRBV19 with TRBJ1-5; D remains unclear. Germline CDR1 and CDR2: LNHDA and SQIVND (reference sequence). This CDR3 is built from 15 residues. V lost 4 bases and J lost 2, with 12 bases in between. The chain's CDR3 is CASSSPGIGNQPQHF. CDR3 coding DNA: TGTGCCAGTAGTAGCCCCGGTATCGGCAATCAGCCCCAGCATTTT.

This sequence joins TRBV5-1 and TRBJ2-7; 7 nucleotides match TRBD1. The ends lost 3 bases at V and 4 bases at J; junction bases unmatched: 4. Germline V CDR1 and CDR2: SGHRS, YFSETQ. CDR3 length: 13 residues. DNA for the CDR3: TGCGCCAGCAGCTCCCGACAGGGATACGAGCAGTACTTC. It translates to CASSSRQGYEQYF.

This chain joins TRBV28 and TRBJ2-7; D may be TRBD2 (5 bases). CDR1 is MDHEN, CDR2 SYDVKM, per germline. This CDR3 has 15 amino acids. V gave up 3 bases and J gave up 3 bases, with 15 bases separating them. The CDR3 region is CASSFMAGGSYEQYF. The CDR3 coding sequence is TGTGCCAGCAGTTTCATGGCAGGAGGTAGCTACGAGCAGTACTTC.

The V call is TRBV10-3, the J call TRBJ2-1; a weak D match, TRBD2 (6 bases). Trimming pared 3 bases from V and 15 bases from J, leaving 18 bases between. Germline CDR1 reads ENHRY; CDR2 reads SYGVKD. This CDR3 comprises 13 residues. The CDR3 DNA follows: TGTGCCATCAGTGAACCCGGGGGACGAGGACTGTTCTTC. Translating gives CAISEPGGRGLFF.

The V and J genes are TRBV21-1 and TRBJ2-1; the DNA was not used to check the table's D call, TRBD1. TRBV21-1 is a recognized pseudogene. The CDR3 sequence is 18 residues long. In DNA, the CDR3 is TGTGCCAGCAGCAAAGGAAGCGATTCGGGACAGGGATACAATGAGCAGTTCTTC. Its translation: CASSKGSDSGQGYNEQFF.

The chain uses TRBV19 and TRBJ1-1; 8 positions agree with TRBD1. CDR1 is LNHDA, CDR2 SQIVND, per germline (reference sequence). The CDR3 covers 18 residues. The J segment lost 6 bases and the V segment lost 9 bases, leaving 24 bases of the junction unmatched. As DNA, the CDR3 is TGTGCCAGCAATTCTCGGACAGGGACGAGGCCTGGGGGGTCTGAAGCTTTCTTT. Residues: CASNSRTGTRPGGSEAFF.

This chain links TRBV28 with TRBJ1-2, with D hard to call. V gave up 1 base and J gave up 2 bases, with 8 bases separating them. The length of the CDR3 is 14 residues. CDR1 MDHEN and CDR2 SYDVKM come from the germline V gene. The CDR3: CASSLLAPNYGYTF. The CDR3 bases are TGTGCCAGCAGTTTATTGGCACCGAACTATGGCTACACCTTC.